This T cell receptor (beta chain) derives from a study of T-cell memory formation after mild COVID-19. At the level of the study: TCR clusters were largely donor specific.

Study-wide points: Clones contracting across day 15 to 85 had a balanced CD4/CD8 profile; later expanding clones leaned CD4+. Memory cells collected pre-infection included some clones that later responded, suggesting cross-reactive memory joined.

This clonotype was seen a few times. The antigen is undetermined. Constant-segment-primed 5'RACE gave TCR alpha and TCR beta cDNA libraries with sample barcodes and UMIs. MiXCR was run by TCRdb on the 5' RACE reads, yielding one entry per CDR3 protein. Of under 450,000 distinct CDR3 sequences listed, about an eighth are singletons. Sequenced sample: PBMCs or a T cell subset sorted from them (not recorded which). This clonotype was obtained from a man aged 18 to 30 who had mild COVID-19 (a few samples of this study predate the infection). Cell type and time point are not known.

This CDR3 is CASSAVQVYEQYF. CDR3 sequence (DNA): TGTGCCAGCAGCGCCGTACAGGTCTACGAGCAGTACTTC. The V gene is TRBV21-1, the J gene TRBJ2-7; the D call TRBD1 from the table was never checked on the DNA. TRBV21-1 is a documented pseudogene. The CDR3 spans 13 residues.